This TCR beta chain derives from a study of blood T cell repertoires in COVID-19. Deletions cut 6 bases from V and 4 bases from J, with 13 bases between. Germline-derived CDR1 and CDR2 are MGHRA and YSYEKL. This CDR3 has 14 amino acids. The protocol was immunoSEQ multiplex PCR, while the TCRdb copy is restricted to in-frame clones and leaves out a portion. The repertoire holds tens of thousands of clones, with 84% as singletons. This receptor was identified in a man aged 35-49 years with acute or convalescent COVID-19. The chain links TRBV4-1 to TRBJ1-5; D unresolved. The sequenced material came from peripheral blood. CDR3 region: CASSDAGRNQPQHF. The CDR3 DNA reads as TGCGCCAGCAGTGATGCCGGGAGGAATCAGCCCCAGCATTTT.